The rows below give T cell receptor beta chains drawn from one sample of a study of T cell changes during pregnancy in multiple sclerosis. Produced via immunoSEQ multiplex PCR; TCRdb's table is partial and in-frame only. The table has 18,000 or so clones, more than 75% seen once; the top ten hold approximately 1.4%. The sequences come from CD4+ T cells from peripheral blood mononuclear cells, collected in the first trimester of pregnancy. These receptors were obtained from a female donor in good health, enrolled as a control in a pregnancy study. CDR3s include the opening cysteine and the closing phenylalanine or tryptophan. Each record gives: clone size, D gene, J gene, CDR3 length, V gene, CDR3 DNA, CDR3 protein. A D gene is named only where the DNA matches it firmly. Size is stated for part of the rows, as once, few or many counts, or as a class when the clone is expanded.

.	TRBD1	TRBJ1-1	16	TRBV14	TGTGCCAGCAGCCAAGATTGGTGGGCAGGGGGGACTGAAGCTTTCTTT	CASSQDWWAGGTEAFF
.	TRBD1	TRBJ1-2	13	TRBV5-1	TGCGCCAGCGGGGATCGACAGGGGGATGGCTACACCTTC	CASGDRQGDGYTF
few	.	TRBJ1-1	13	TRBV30	TGTGCCTGGAGAGGACACGTGAACACTGAAGCTTTCTTT	CAWRGHVNTEAFF
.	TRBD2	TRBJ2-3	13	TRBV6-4	TGTGCCAGCAGCGAGGAGGGACTATCTGCGCAGTATTTT	CASSEEGLSAQYF
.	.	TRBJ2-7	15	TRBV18	TGTGCCAGCTCACCATCACAGGGTGGCTCCTACGAGCAGTACTTC	CASSPSQGGSYEQYF
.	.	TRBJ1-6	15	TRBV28	TGTGCCAGCACCGTACTTAGCTCCTATAATTCACCCCTCCACTTT	CASTVLSSYNSPLHF
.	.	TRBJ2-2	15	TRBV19	TGTGCCAGTAGTAGGCCCTCCCCTAACACCGGGGAGCTGTTTTTT	CASSRPSPNTGELFF
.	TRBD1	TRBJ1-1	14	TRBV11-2	TGTGCCAGCAGCTTACAGGGGGCGAGCACTGAAGCTTTCTTT	CASSLQGASTEAFF
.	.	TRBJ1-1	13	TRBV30	TGTGCCTGGAGTCCCGGAGGGAACACTGAAGCTTTCTTT	CAWSPGGNTEAFF
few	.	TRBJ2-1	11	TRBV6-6	TGTGCCAGCAGTCGGGTCAATGAGCAGTTCTTC	CASSRVNEQFF
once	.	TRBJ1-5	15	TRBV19	TGTGCCAGTAGTACAGCGAGCTCCAGCAATCAGCCCCAGCATTTT	CASSTASSSNQPQHF
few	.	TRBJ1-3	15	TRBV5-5	TGTGCCAGCAGCCCAGCCCGGGGCTCTGGAAACACCATATATTTT	CASSPARGSGNTIYF
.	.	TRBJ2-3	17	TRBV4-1	TGCGCCAGCAGCCAAGAGGCCCTAGCTTCTAGCACAGATACGCAGTATTTT	CASSQEALASSTDTQYF
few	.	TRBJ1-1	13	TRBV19	TGTGCCAGTACGACCCAGGGAAGCACTGAAGCTTTCTTT	CASTTQGSTEAFF
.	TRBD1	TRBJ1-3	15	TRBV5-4	TGTGCCAGCAGCCAGGACAGGGGTGGTGGAAACACCATATATTTT	CASSQDRGGGNTIYF
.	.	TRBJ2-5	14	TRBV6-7	TGTGCCAGCATTCCCAAGGACATAAAAGAGACCCAGTACTTC	CASIPKDIKETQYF
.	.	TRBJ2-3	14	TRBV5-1	TGCGCCAGCAGCTGGTCGCCCTACACAGATACGCAGTATTTT	CASSWSPYTDTQYF
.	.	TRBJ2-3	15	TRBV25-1	TGTGCCAGCAGTGAACTGACATGGACTGCAGATACGCAGTATTTT	CASSELTWTADTQYF
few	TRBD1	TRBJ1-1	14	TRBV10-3	TGTGCCATCAGTGAAAGGACAGGGGGGACTGAAGCTTTCTTT	CAISERTGGTEAFF
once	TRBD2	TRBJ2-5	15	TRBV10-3	TGTGCCATCAGTAGTCCGGGACTACCCAAAGAGACCCAGTACTTC	CAISSPGLPKETQYF
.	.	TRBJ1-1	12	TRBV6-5	TGTGCCAGCAGCAGGGAAGGCACTGAAGCTTTCTTT	CASSREGTEAFF
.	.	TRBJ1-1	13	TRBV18	TGTGCCAGCTCACCCCAGGGGAACACTGAAGCTTTCTTT	CASSPQGNTEAFF
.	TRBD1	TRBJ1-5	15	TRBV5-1	TGCGCCAGCAGCTTGTGGGACAGTATCAATCAGCCCCAGCATTTT	CASSLWDSINQPQHF
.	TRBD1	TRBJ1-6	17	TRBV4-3	TGCGCCAGCAGCCCCACGGGAGGGGGCGCGGGTAATTCACCCCTCCACTTT	CASSPTGGGAGNSPLHF
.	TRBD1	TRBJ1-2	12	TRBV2	TGTGCCAGCACCGGACAGGGCGGCGGCTACACCTTC	CASTGQGGGYTF
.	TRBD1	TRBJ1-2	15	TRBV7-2	TGTGCCAGCAGTCCCGCCCAGGGGGCGATCTATGGCTACACCTTC	CASSPAQGAIYGYTF
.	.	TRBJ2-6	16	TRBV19	TGTGCCAGTAGGATGGCAGGCAGCTCTGGGGCCAACGTCCTGACTTTC	CASRMAGSSGANVLTF
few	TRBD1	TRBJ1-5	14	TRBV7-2	TGTGCCAGCAGTCCAGGGGGAATCAATCAGCCCCAGCATTTT	CASSPGGINQPQHF